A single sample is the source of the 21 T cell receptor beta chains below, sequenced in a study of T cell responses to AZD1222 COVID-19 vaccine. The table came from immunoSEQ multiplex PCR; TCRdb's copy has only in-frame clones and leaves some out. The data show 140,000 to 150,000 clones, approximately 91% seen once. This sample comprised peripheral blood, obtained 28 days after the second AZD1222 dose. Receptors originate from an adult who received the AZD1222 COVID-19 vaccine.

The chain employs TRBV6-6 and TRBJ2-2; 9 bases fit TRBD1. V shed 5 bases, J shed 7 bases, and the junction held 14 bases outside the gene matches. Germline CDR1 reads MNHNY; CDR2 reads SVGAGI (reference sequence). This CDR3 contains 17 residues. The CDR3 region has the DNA TGTGCCAGCAGTCGACCCGGGACAGGGATGACCAACGGGGAGCTGTTTTTT. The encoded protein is CASSRPGTGMTNGELFF.

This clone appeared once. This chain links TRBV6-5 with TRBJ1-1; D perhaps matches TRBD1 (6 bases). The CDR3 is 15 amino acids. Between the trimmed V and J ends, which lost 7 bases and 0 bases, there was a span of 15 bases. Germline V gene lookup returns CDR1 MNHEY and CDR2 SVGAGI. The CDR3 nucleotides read TGTGCCAGCACCAAGGGGGGCAGTATGAACACTGAAGCTTTCTTT. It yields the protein CASTKGGSMNTEAFF.

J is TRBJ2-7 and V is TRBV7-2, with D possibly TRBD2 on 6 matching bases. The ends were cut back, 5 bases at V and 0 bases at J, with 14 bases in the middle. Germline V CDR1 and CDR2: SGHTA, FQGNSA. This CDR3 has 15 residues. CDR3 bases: TGTGCCAGCAGCCCGGGACTTGCCAGCTCCTACGAGCAGTACTTC. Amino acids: CASSPGLASSYEQYF.

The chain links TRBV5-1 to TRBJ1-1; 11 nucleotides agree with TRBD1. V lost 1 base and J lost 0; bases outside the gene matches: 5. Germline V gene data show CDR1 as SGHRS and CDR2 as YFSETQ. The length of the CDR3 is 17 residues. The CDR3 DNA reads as TGCGCCAGCAGCTTGTACGGGACAGGGGGATTGAACACTGAAGCTTTCTTT. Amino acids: CASSLYGTGGLNTEAFF.

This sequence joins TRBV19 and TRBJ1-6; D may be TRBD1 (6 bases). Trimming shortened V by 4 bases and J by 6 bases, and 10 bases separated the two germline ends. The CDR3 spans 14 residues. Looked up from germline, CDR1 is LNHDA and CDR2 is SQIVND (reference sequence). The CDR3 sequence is CASSNQGLNSPLHF. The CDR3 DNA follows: TGTGCCAGTAGTAATCAGGGGCTTAATTCACCCCTCCACTTT.

The CDR3 sequence: CASSAASSYNEQFF. CDR3 bases: TGTGCCAGCAGCGCCGCCAGCTCCTACAATGAGCAGTTCTTC. The chain couples TRBV7-9 to TRBJ2-1; D unclear. Germline CDR1 and CDR2: SEHNR and FQNEAQ (reference sequence). The CDR3 has 14 amino acids. V was clipped by 5 bases and J by 0 bases, with 8 bases between them.

DNA for the CDR3: TGCGCCAGCAGCACAGCCGGGACAGACTATGGCTACACCTTC. This codes for CASSTAGTDYGYTF. The chain uses TRBV5-1 and TRBJ1-2; 7 bases align to TRBD1. Germline V gene sequence: CDR1 SGHRS, CDR2 YFSETQ. V shed 4 bases and J 3 bases; nucleotides not matched to a gene: 6. This CDR3 has 14 amino acids.

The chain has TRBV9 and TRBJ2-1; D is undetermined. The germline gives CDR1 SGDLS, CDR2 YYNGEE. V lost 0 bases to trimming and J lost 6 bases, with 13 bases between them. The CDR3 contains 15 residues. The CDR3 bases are TGTGCCAGCAGCGTAGGTCCTACCGTAGGCAATGAGCAGTTCTTC. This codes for CASSVGPTVGNEQFF.

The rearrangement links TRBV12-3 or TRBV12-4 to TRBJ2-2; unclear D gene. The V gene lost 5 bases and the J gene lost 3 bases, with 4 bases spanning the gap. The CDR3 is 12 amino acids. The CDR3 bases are TGTGCCAGCAGTCATTACACCGGGGAGCTGTTTTTT. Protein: CASSHYTGELFF.

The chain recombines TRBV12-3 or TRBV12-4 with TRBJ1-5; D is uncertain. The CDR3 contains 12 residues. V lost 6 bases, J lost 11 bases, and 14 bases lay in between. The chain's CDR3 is CASRSEGPTQHF. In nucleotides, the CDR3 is TGTGCCAGCAGATCAGAGGGTCCGACCCAGCATTTT.

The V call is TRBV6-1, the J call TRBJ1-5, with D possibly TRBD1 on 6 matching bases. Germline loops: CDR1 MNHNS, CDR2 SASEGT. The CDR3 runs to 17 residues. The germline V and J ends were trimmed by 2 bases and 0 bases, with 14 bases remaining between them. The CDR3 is CASSEKGGGYSNQPQHF. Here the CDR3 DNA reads TGTGCCAGCAGTGAAAAGGGGGGCGGTTATAGCAATCAGCCCCAGCATTTT.

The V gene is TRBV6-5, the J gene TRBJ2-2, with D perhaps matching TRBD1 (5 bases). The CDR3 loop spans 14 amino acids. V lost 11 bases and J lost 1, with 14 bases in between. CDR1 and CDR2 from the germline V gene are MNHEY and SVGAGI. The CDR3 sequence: CASASRENTGELFF. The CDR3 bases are TGTGCCTCAGCATCCAGGGAGAACACCGGGGAGCTGTTTTTT.

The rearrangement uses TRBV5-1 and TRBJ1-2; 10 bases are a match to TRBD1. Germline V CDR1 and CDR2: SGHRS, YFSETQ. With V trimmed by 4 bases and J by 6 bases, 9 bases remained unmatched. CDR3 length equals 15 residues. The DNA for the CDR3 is TGCGCCAGCAGCCCGGACTATGACAGGGGGCATGGCTACACCTTC. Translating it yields CASSPDYDRGHGYTF.

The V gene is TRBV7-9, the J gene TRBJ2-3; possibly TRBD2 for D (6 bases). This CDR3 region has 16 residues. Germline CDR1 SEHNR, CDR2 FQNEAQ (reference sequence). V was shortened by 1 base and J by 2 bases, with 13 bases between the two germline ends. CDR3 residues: CASSLGLAGNTDTQYF. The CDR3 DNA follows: TGTGCCAGCAGCTTAGGTTTGGCGGGAAACACAGATACGCAGTATTTT.

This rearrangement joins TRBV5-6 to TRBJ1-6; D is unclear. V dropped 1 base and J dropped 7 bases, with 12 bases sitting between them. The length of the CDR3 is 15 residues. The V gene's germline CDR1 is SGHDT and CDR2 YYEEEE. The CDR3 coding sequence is TGTGCCAGCAGCTTGAGAGGGCCAGGAAATTCACCCCTCCACTTT. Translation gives CASSLRGPGNSPLHF.

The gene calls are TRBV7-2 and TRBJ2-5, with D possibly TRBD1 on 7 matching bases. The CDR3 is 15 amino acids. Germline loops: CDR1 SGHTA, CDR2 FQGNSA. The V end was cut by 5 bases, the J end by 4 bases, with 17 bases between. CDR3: CASSAPGGLSETQYF. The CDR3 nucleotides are TGTGCCAGCAGCGCACCAGGGGGGCTCTCAGAGACCCAGTACTTC.

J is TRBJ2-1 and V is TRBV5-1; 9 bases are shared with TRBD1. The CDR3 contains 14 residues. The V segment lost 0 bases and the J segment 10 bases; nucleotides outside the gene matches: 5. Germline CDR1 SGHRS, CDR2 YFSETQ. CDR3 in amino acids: CASSLGGTGIEQFF. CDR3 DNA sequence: TGCGCCAGCAGCTTGGGTGGGACAGGGATAGAGCAGTTCTTC.

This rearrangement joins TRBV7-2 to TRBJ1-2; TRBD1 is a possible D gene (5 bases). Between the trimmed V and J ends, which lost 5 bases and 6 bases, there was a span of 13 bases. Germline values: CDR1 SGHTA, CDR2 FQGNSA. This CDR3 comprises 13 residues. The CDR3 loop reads CASSPSREDGYTF. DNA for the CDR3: TGTGCCAGCAGCCCCAGCAGGGAGGATGGCTACACCTTC.

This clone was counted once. CDR3 sequence reads: CASSPRFDSEQYF. The DNA for the CDR3 is TGTGCCAGCAGCCCCCGGTTCGATAGCGAGCAGTACTTC. The gene calls are TRBV3-1 (or the pseudogene TRBV3-2) and TRBJ2-7, with unresolved D. Germline CDR1 and CDR2: LGHDT and YNNKEL (reference sequence). This CDR3 has 13 amino acids. V was pared by 4 bases and J by 6 bases, with 13 bases between.

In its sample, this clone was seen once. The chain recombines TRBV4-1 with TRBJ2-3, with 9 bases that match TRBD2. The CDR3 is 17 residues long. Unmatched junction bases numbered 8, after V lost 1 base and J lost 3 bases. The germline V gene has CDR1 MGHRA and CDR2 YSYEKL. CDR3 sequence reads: CASSQGGLALGTDTQYF. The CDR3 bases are TGCGCCAGCAGCCAAGGGGGACTAGCCCTGGGTACAGATACGCAGTATTTT.

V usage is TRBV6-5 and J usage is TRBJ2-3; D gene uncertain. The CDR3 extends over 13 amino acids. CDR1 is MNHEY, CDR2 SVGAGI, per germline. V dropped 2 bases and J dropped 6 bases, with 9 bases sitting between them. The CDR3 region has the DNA TGTGCCAGCAGTTACCCTGGTAGGGATACGCAGTATTTT. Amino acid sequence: CASSYPGRDTQYF.